This T cell receptor (beta chain) came from a study of cytomegalovirus exposure and HLA in healthy donors. Overall study findings and caveats: A later analysis showed that HLA-associated TCR beta chains had undergone more clonal expansion than equally common others. Sequencing had likely introduced a cluster of highly shared sequence variants as an artifact. Prior analysis indicated that the majority of TCR beta V segments exhibited productivity approximately 90% or approximately 30% of the time.

The PCR used 60 Vbeta and 13 Jbeta primers. The data were produced by immunoSEQ multiplex PCR, yet TCRdb's version contains in-frame clones alone and is incomplete. The table includes fewer than 150,000 clones, 77% detected once. As to this clone: Antigen specificity is unknown.

With 4 bases clipped from V and 1 base from J, the junction kept 5 bases outside the gene matches. CDR1 and CDR2 (germline): KGHSH, LQKENI. CDR3 length: 18 amino acids. The origin of this receptor is a man aged 45 to 65 in good health and CMV-seropositive. This chain joins TRBV18 and TRBJ2-2, with 14 bases that match TRBD2. Sequenced sample: PBMCs. The CDR3 spells CASSLTGTSGRNTGELFF. Here the CDR3 DNA reads TGTGCCAGCTCACTAACCGGGACTAGCGGGAGGAACACCGGGGAGCTGTTTTTT. Looking up the rest from reference TRBV18 and TRBJ2-2 gives the full variable domain: NAGVMQNPRHLVRRRGQEARLRCSPMKGHSHVYWYRQLPEEGLKFMVYLQKENIIDESGMPKERFSAEFPKEGPSILRIQQVVRGDSAAYFCASSLTGTSGRNTGELFFGEGSRLTVL.